A selection of T cell receptor beta chains follows, all from one sample in a study of blood T cell repertoires in COVID-19. The assay was immunoSEQ multiplex PCR, and TCRdb's table has in-frame clones only and misses some. Of approximately 380,000 clones listed, around 89% are singletons. Sequences were obtained from PBMCs or T cells enriched from blood (not recorded which). The origin of the receptors is a woman aged 18-29 years who had recovered from COVID-19. Both conserved end residues are part of each CDR3. The order of the fields is clone size, J gene, D gene, V gene, CDR3 DNA, CDR3 protein. The D gene is left open where the match is weak. Size is stated for part of the rows, as once, few or many counts, or as a class when the clone is expanded.

>few|TRBJ2-1|NA|TRBV6-5
TGTGCCGTACAGCCCCAACAGGGTGGTAATGAGCAGTTCTTC
CAVQPQQGGNEQFF
>few|TRBJ1-6|TRBD1|TRBV2
TGTGCCAGCTTCGGTGGGACAGAGCCCTATTCACCCCTCCACTTT
CASFGGTEPYSPLHF
>NA|TRBJ1-2|NA|TRBV4-3
TGCGCCAGCAGCCAGCAGGGCCGACCGGGCTACACCTTC
CASSQQGRPGYTF
>NA|TRBJ1-2|TRBD1|TRBV10-3
TGTGCCATCACCGTGACAGGGGGCGCATCGGGTGGCTACACCTTC
CAITVTGGASGGYTF
>few|TRBJ1-1|NA|TRBV7-9
TGTGCCAGCAGCTCGGCGCGGGGGCCCACTGAAGCTTTCTTT
CASSSARGPTEAFF
>NA|TRBJ1-2|NA|TRBV5-4
TGTGCCAGCAGATCAGACTCCCCTGCTAACTATGGCTACACCTTC
CASRSDSPANYGYTF
>NA|TRBJ2-5|TRBD2|TRBV5-8
TGTGCCAGCAGCTCAACAAGCGGGGGGGCAGAGACCCAGTACTTC
CASSSTSGGAETQYF
>NA|TRBJ2-7|NA|TRBV4-3
TGCGCCAGCAGCCGAGAGTCAGAGCCGGGGTACGAGCAGTACTTC
CASSRESEPGYEQYF
>NA|TRBJ1-3|NA|TRBV5-1
TGCGCCAGCAGCGCCGCCACTCTCTCTGGAAACACCATATATTTT
CASSAATLSGNTIYF
>NA|TRBJ1-3|TRBD1|TRBV5-1
TGCGCCAGCAGCAGAACAGGGGCTGGAAACACCATATATTTT
CASSRTGAGNTIYF
>NA|TRBJ2-1|TRBD1|TRBV7-9
TGTGCCAGCAGCGCGGGGACAGGGTCTTACAATGAGCAGTTCTTC
CASSAGTGSYNEQFF